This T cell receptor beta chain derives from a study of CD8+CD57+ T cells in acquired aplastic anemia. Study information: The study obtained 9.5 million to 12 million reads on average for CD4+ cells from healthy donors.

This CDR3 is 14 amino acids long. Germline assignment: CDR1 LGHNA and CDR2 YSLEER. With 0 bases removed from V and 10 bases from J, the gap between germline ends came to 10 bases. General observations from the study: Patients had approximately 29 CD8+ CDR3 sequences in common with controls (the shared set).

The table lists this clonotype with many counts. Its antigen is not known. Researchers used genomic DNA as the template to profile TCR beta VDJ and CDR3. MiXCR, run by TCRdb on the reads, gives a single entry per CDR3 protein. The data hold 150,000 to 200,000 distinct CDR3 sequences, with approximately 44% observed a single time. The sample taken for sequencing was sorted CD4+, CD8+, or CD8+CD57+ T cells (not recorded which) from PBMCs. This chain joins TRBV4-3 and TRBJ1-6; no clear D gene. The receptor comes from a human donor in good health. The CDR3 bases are TGCGCCAGCAGCCAAGATAGTTTATTCTCACCCCTCCACTTT. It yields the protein CASSQDSLFSPLHF.